One sample yielded the 25 T cell receptor beta chains listed below, sequenced in a study of neurological immune-mediated disorders. TCRdb redid the calling of the 5' RACE reads with MiXCR, one entry per CDR3 protein. This sample has 85,000 to 90,000 distinct CDR3 sequences, with around 3.6% found just once. Sequenced input: PBMCs. The receptors were gathered from a woman aged 50 to 65 with multiple sclerosis.

Ten or more counts support this clonotype. This CDR3 is CASSLAGIGETQYF. Here the CDR3 DNA reads TGCGCCAGCAGCTTGGCAGGGATAGGAGAGACCCAGTACTTC. The chain has TRBV5-1 and TRBJ2-5; weak D call: TRBD1 (5 bases). Looked up from germline, CDR1 is SGHRS and CDR2 is YFSETQ. V gave up 0 bases and J gave up 4 bases, with 10 bases separating them. This CDR3 spans 14 amino acids.

Ten or more counts support this clonotype. This chain uses TRBV7-9 with TRBJ2-2; the D gene is possibly TRBD2 (6 bases). The CDR3 covers 16 residues. Germline V lookup: CDR1 SEHNR, CDR2 FQNEAQ (reference sequence). Between the trimmed V and J ends, which lost 6 bases and 0 bases, there was a span of 14 bases. CDR3 in DNA: TGTGCCAGCAGATCCCCTCCGGGGGCGAACACCGGGGAGCTGTTTTTT. Encoded protein: CASRSPPGANTGELFF.

This clonotype was seen repeatedly, ten times or more. The gene calls are TRBV7-9 and TRBJ2-5; TRBD2 matches 12 bases. Germline CDR1 SEHNR, CDR2 FQNEAQ (reference sequence). This CDR3 contains 16 residues. Trimming cost V 5 bases and J 1 base; bases outside gene matches: 5. This CDR3 is CASSTTSGGFQETQYF. The CDR3 DNA is TGTGCCAGCAGCACGACTAGCGGGGGATTCCAAGAGACCCAGTACTTC.

This clonotype has at least ten counts. The chain is built from TRBV6-1 and TRBJ2-7, with D possibly TRBD1 on 6 matching bases. Between the trimmed V and J ends, which lost 6 bases and 2 bases, there was a span of 17 bases. The CDR3 runs 15 residues. Germline V lookup: CDR1 MNHNS, CDR2 SASEGT. The CDR3 sequence is CASSPTGRSPYEQYF. DNA of the CDR3: TGTGCCAGCAGCCCAACAGGGCGCAGTCCCTACGAGCAGTACTTC.

This clonotype was observed a handful of times. The rearrangement joins TRBV20-1 to TRBJ1-2, with 7 bases lining up with TRBD1. The germline CDR1 and CDR2 sequences are DFQATT and SNEGSKA (reference sequence). V lost 1 base and J lost 8; bases outside the gene matches: 7. The CDR3 spans 13 residues. CDR3 amino acids: CSARVKGARGYTF. The CDR3 DNA reads TGCAGTGCTAGAGTCAAGGGGGCTCGGGGCTACACCTTC.

Many counts were recorded for this clonotype. A read error may account for a junction end that differs from germline. The V gene is TRBV4-2, the J gene TRBJ2-2; 15 nucleotides agree with TRBD2. Germline V gene data show CDR1 as LGHNA and CDR2 as YNFKEQ. The CDR3 contains 16 residues. The CDR3 sequence: CASSQGPPLGLAGGSF. Here the CDR3 DNA reads TGTGCCAGCAGCCAAGGACCGCCCCTGGGACTAGCGGGGGGCAGTTTT.

This clonotype was observed many times. The chain recombines TRBV5-1 with TRBJ1-1, with unresolved D. This CDR3 region has 17 residues. The V end was cut by 0 bases, the J end by 3 bases, with 18 bases between. Germline V gene lookup returns CDR1 SGHRS and CDR2 YFSETQ. Here the CDR3 reads CASSLGPQLGWDTEAFF. DNA of the CDR3: TGCGCCAGCAGCTTGGGACCGCAGCTCGGGTGGGACACTGAAGCTTTCTTT.

This clonotype was detected many times. The chain has TRBV7-6 and TRBJ2-2, with 8 bases fitting TRBD2. CDR3 length: 16 residues. The germline V gene has CDR1 SGHVS and CDR2 FNYEAQ. J lost 1 base, V lost 1 base, and 2 bases had no gene match. The CDR3 DNA follows: TGTGCCAGCAGCTTAGAAGCGGGGGAGAACACCGGGGAGCTGTTTTTT. It is translated as CASSLEAGENTGELFF. The variable domain in full, completed from reference TRBV7-6 and TRBJ2-2, reads GAGVSQSPRYKVTKRGQDVALRCDPISGHVSLYWYRQALGQGPEFLTYFNYEAQQDKSGLPNDRFSAERPEGSISTLTIQRTEQRDSAMYRCASSLEAGENTGELFFGEGSRLTVL.

This clonotype was recorded at least ten times. The rearrangement uses TRBV5-4 and TRBJ2-3; TRBD2 aligns across 7 bases. This CDR3 has 17 residues. J lost 0 bases, V lost 0 bases, and 7 bases had no gene match. Germline CDR1 SGHNT, CDR2 YYREEE (reference sequence). This CDR3 reads CASSLGGAGKSTDTQYF. CDR3 in DNA: TGTGCCAGCAGCTTGGGGGGAGCGGGGAAAAGCACAGATACGCAGTATTTT.

This clonotype was found many times. This chain links TRBV12-3 or TRBV12-4 with TRBJ2-7; 7 nucleotides match TRBD1. The trim removed 5 bases at V and 5 bases at J, leaving 6 bases unmatched. The CDR3 is 13 amino acids. The chain's CDR3 is CASSRSQGNEQYF. For the CDR3, the DNA is TGTGCCAGCAGTCGATCACAGGGGAACGAGCAGTACTTC.

Ten or more counts support this clonotype. The chain uses TRBV21-1 and TRBJ1-3. TRBV21-1 is marked as a pseudogene. CDR3 length: 14 amino acids. The CDR3 loop is CASTPSATGNTIYF. The CDR3 DNA sequence: TGTGCCAGCACCCCTTCTGCTACCGGAAACACCATATATTTT.

This clonotype was recorded many times. The J gene is TRBJ1-2, the V gene TRBV20-1; 9 bases align to TRBD1. J was trimmed by 8 bases and V by 5 bases; bases with no gene match: 6. CDR3 length equals 12 residues. Germline CDR1 and CDR2: DFQATT and SNEGSKA (reference sequence). The CDR3 sequence: CSAVQGADGYTF. Here the CDR3 DNA reads TGCAGTGCTGTACAGGGGGCGGACGGCTACACCTTC.

This clonotype was seen at least ten times. This chain connects TRBV6-5 to TRBJ1-5, with a possible D match to TRBD1 (6 bases). Deletions cut 0 bases from V and 7 bases from J, with 10 bases between. CDR1 MNHEY and CDR2 SVGAGI come from the germline V gene. This CDR3 has 14 residues. CDR3 sequence: CASSYSGGQQPQHF. The CDR3 coding sequence is TGTGCCAGCAGTTACTCCGGGGGGCAGCAGCCCCAGCATTTT.

This clonotype was counted ten times or more. This chain uses TRBV7-2 with TRBJ1-5, with D perhaps matching TRBD1 (5 bases). Germline V gene sequence: CDR1 SGHTA, CDR2 FQGNSA. The CDR3 runs to 15 residues. Trimming removed 1 base from V and 4 bases from J, with 11 bases in between. The CDR3 bases are TGTGCCAGCAGCTTAGTTGCAGGGAATAATCAGCCCCAGCATTTT. It specifies CASSLVAGNNQPQHF.

This clonotype was counted at least ten times. The gene calls are TRBV5-1 and TRBJ1-5; no firm D call. The CDR3 length is 13 residues. The V gene's germline CDR1 is SGHRS and CDR2 YFSETQ. V lost 5 bases and J 7 bases, leaving 13 bases between the germline ends. This CDR3 is CASSVGLEQPQHF. The DNA of the CDR3 is TGCGCCAGCAGTGTCGGGCTCGAGCAGCCCCAGCATTTT.

This clonotype was detected a few times. The rearrangement joins TRBV29-1 to TRBJ1-5; the match to TRBD1 covers 8 bases. V lost 4 bases, J lost 6 bases, and 2 bases stayed unmatched. Germline CDR1 and CDR2: SQVTM and ANQGSEA. There are 12 residues in the CDR3. The CDR3 DNA reads TGCAGCGTTGGGACAGGGCTTCAGCCCCAGCATTTT. Its protein product is CSVGTGLQPQHF.

Ten or more counts support this clonotype. The chain links TRBV24-1 to TRBJ2-3; 8 bases align to TRBD2. The germline CDR1 and CDR2 sequences are KGHDR and SFDVKD. The CDR3 has 19 residues. Losses at the gene ends were 4 bases for V and 3 bases for J; bases not matched to a gene: 17. The CDR3 loop is CATSDSKFSPRGGTDTQYF. The CDR3 DNA is TGTGCCACCAGTGACTCCAAGTTTAGCCCCCGGGGGGGGACAGATACGCAGTATTTT.

This clonotype was detected many times. The gene calls are TRBV12-3 or TRBV12-4 and TRBJ2-1; the D is unclear. The CDR3 is 13 residues long. V dropped 4 bases and J dropped 7 bases, with 11 bases sitting between them. The CDR3 DNA follows: TGTGCCAGCAGTTGGAATAGGCAGAATGAGCAGTTCTTC. Its protein product is CASSWNRQNEQFF.

This clonotype was found many times. J is TRBJ2-2 and V is TRBV29-1; D could derive from TRBD1 or TRBD2 (6 bases each). Deletions cut 2 bases from V and 3 bases from J, with 13 bases between. Germline CDR1 reads SQVTM; CDR2 reads ANQGSEA. The CDR3 has 15 amino acids. CDR3 sequence: CSVERGVTDTGELFF. The CDR3, as DNA: TGCAGCGTTGAAAGGGGGGTCACGGACACCGGGGAGCTGTTTTTT.

J is TRBJ2-3 and V is TRBV5-6; D gene ambiguous. V lost 2 bases and J lost 4, with 8 bases in between. This CDR3 has 13 residues. The germline CDR1 and CDR2 sequences are SGHDT and YYEEEE. Here the CDR3 reads CASSLPVADTQYF. The DNA for the CDR3 is TGTGCCAGCAGCTTACCGGTCGCAGATACGCAGTATTTT.

This clonotype was recorded at least ten times. The chain links TRBV5-1 to TRBJ1-1; D not certain. This CDR3 region has 13 residues. Germline CDR1 SGHRS, CDR2 YFSETQ. Between the trimmed V and J ends, which lost 7 bases and 5 bases, there was a span of 15 bases. CDR3 residues: CASFLNMGTEAFF. CDR3 DNA sequence: TGCGCCAGCTTCCTTAATATGGGGACTGAAGCTTTCTTT.

This clonotype was seen many times. The rearrangement uses TRBV9 and TRBJ2-2; 10 bases agree with TRBD2. V trimming: 4 bases; J trimming: 6 bases; junction bases outside the gene matches: 6. The CDR3 has 15 amino acids. Per germline, CDR1 SGDLS and CDR2 YYNGEE. The CDR3 loop reads CASSSSGTSAGELFF. CDR3 in DNA: TGTGCCAGCAGCTCCTCCGGGACTAGCGCCGGGGAGCTGTTTTTT.

This clonotype was counted at least ten times. The chain is built from TRBV7-9 and TRBJ2-3; 9 bases align to TRBD1. Germline-derived CDR1 and CDR2 are SEHNR and FQNEAQ (reference sequence). The CDR3 contains 16 residues. With 5 bases clipped from V and 1 base from J, the junction kept 7 bases outside the gene matches. CDR3 nucleotide sequence: TGTGCCAGCAGCCCGCTTTGGACAGGGGGCACAGATACGCAGTATTTT. The encoded protein is CASSPLWTGGTDTQYF.

The rearrangement joins TRBV18 to TRBJ2-5, with 7 nucleotides matching TRBD1. Germline CDR1 and CDR2: KGHSH and LQKENI. The J segment lost 1 base and the V segment lost 6 bases, leaving 5 bases of the junction unmatched. The CDR3 consists of 14 residues. The CDR3 DNA sequence: TGTGCCAGCTCCGACAGGGCGGCCCAAGAGACCCAGTACTTC. Protein sequence: CASSDRAAQETQYF.

This clonotype was recorded at least ten times. In DNA form, the CDR3 reads TGTGCCAGCAAAACAGGGGCCCGCACAGATACGCAGTATTTT. This translates into CASKTGARTDTQYF. The V and J genes are TRBV6-2 or TRBV6-3 and TRBJ2-3; 7 bases line up with TRBD1. The J segment lost 1 base and the V segment lost 7 bases, leaving 5 bases of the junction unmatched. Germline V gene sequence: CDR1 MNHEY, CDR2 SVGEGT. This CDR3 is 14 amino acids long.